Only a few counts were recorded for the clone carrying this TCR beta chain. This entry belongs to a study of blood T cell repertoires in COVID-19. Study as a whole: The samples span acute and convalescent COVID-19 from the United States, Italy and Spain. In each case, the material was cDNA or gDNA derived from T cells, B-cell-depleted T cells, or PBMCs.

In the study's own analysis: Cell counts per sample came from amplifying reference gene primers. The repertoire was sequenced with immunoSEQ multiplex PCR; TCRdb's copy has only in-frame clones and lacks some. That table supplies the V and J calls and clone size; D and trimming were determined from the DNA. In the table there are 100,000 or so clones, roughly nine tenths of which are singletons. CDR1 is KGHSH, CDR2 LQKENI, per germline. Trimming removed 1 base from V and 3 bases from J, with 14 bases in between. The CDR3 is made up of 16 amino acids. The chain employs TRBV18 and TRBJ2-3, with D possibly matching TRBD2 (6 bases). The source material was peripheral blood. The source is a man aged 45-65 years with acute or convalescent COVID-19. CDR3 in DNA: TGTGCCAGCTCACCACGTGGGGGACTGGAAACAGATACGCAGTATTTT. Protein product: CASSPRGGLETDTQYF. Using reference TRBV18 and TRBJ2-3 for the parts outside the CDR3, the full variable domain is NAGVMQNPRHLVRRRGQEARLRCSPMKGHSHVYWYRQLPEEGLKFMVYLQKENIIDESGMPKERFSAEFPKEGPSILRIQQVVRGDSAAYFCASSPRGGLETDTQYFGPGTRLTVL.